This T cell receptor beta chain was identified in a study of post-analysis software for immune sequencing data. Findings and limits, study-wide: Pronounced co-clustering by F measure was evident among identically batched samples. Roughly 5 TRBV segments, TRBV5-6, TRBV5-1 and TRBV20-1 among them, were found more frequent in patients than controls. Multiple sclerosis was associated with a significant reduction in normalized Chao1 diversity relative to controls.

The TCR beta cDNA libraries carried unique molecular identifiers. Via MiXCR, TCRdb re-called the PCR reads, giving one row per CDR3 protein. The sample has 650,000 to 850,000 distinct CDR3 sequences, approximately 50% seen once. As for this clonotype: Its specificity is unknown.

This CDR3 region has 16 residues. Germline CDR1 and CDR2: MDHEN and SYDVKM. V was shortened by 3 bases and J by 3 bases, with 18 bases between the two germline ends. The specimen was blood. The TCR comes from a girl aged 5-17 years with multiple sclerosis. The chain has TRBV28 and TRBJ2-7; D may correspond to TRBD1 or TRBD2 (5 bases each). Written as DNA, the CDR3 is TGTGCCAGCAGTTTCAGACGTCAGGGAGTTCACTACGAGCAGTACTTC. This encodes CASSFRRQGVHYEQYF.